This T cell receptor (beta chain) emerged from a study of blood T cell repertoires in COVID-19. Study in general: The United States, Italy and Spain supplied acute and convalescent COVID-19 samples. PBMCs, B-cell-depleted T cells, or T cells were the source of the cDNA or gDNA that made up the material.

Under the authors' procedure: Amplification with reference gene primers provided the estimates of nucleated cell counts. Produced via immunoSEQ multiplex PCR; TCRdb's table is partial and in-frame only. That table supplies the V and J calls and clone size; D and trimming were determined from the DNA. This sample carries 120,000 to 150,000 clones, more than 80% of them seen once, and the ten largest clones take roughly 1.7%. CDR1 and CDR2 (germline): KGHSH, LQKENI. CDR3 length equals 15 residues. The ends were cut back, 1 base at V and 0 bases at J, with 9 bases in the middle. The study recruited exposed participants who had met a COVID-19 case within 2 weeks before entry.

Sequenced sample: PBMCs or T cells enriched from blood (not recorded which). The chain joins TRBV18 to TRBJ2-5, with D maybe TRBD1 (6 bases). This TCR was recovered from a woman under 30 who had been exposed to COVID-19. The CDR3: CASSPRGGDQETQYF. DNA of the CDR3: TGTGCCAGCTCACCACGTGGGGGCGACCAAGAGACCCAGTACTTC.